A single count supports the clone carrying this T cell receptor (beta chain). Its antigen is undetermined. Relative to the germline gene, one junction end is altered; a read error may explain this. Each patient went into thyroid surgery without having received any treatment. The sample originates from a study of metastatic and nonmetastatic thyroid tumors. TCRdb re-called the PCR reads through MiXCR. The profile shows over 20,000 clones, approximately 16% of them singletons. Overall study results and limits: Patients with malignant thyroid tumors reportedly had significantly higher TCR beta diversity than those with benign nodules, in blood and tumor.

Germline CDR1 is SGDLS and CDR2 is YYNGEE. The CDR3 has 14 residues. Sequencing used tumor tissue. The V call is TRBV9, the J call TRBJ2-3; TRBD2 matches at 11 bases. The sequence was collected from a female donor with papillary thyroid cancer or a benign thyroid nodule (not recorded which). Some clones in this sample may be carry-over from other donors' samples. The DNA for the CDR3 is TGTTCCAGCAGCGCGACTAGCGGGACGAGTCTTTCGTATTTT. This sequence encodes CSSSATSGTSLSYF.